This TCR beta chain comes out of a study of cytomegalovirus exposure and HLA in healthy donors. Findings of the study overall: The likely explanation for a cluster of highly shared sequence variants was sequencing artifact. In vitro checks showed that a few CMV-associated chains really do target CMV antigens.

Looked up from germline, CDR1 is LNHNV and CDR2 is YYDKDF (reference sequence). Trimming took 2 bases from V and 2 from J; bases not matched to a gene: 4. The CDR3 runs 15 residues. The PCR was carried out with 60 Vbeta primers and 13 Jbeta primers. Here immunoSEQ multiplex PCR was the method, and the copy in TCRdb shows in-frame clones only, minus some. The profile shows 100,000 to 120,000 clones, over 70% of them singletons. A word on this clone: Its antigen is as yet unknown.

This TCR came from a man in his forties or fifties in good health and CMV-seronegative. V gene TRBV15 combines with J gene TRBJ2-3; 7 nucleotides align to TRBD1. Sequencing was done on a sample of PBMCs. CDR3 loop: CATSRRQGATDTQYF. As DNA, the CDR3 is TGTGCCACCAGCAGACGACAGGGAGCCACAGATACGCAGTATTTT.